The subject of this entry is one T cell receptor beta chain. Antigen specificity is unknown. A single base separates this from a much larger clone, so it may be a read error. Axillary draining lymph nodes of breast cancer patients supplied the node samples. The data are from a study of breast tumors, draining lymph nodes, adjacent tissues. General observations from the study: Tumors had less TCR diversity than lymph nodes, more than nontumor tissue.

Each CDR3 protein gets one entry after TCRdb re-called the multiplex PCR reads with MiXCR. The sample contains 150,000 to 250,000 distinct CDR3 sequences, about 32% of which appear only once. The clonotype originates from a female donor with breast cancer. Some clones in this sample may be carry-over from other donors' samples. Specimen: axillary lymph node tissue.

The DNA of the CDR3 is TGTGCCGGCAGCTTGTTTGCGGGCCTCTACAATGAGCAGTTCTTC. Amino acids: CAGSLFAGLYNEQFF. The rearrangement links TRBV5-5 to TRBJ2-1; weak D call: TRBD2 (5 bases). The CDR3 runs to 15 residues. Germline lookup yields CDR1 SGHKS and CDR2 YYEKEE (reference sequence).